Sequencing of this TCR beta chain was carried out in a study of post-analysis software for immune sequencing data (dated by TCRdb to between 2015 and 2017). Background for the entire study: Recorded disease courses included relapsing-remitting, secondary progressive and progressive-relapsing multiple sclerosis, with some patients lacking subtype annotation. Patient repertoires were compared against 11 to 12 previously published healthy control repertoires from donors aged roughly 6 to 28 years. A subset of samples was prepared in parallel using single-end sample barcoding, then pooled and co-amplified after Illumina adapter ligation.

From V the trimming removes 1 base and from J it removes 8 bases, while the gene matches leave 5 bases of the junction unaccounted for. The CDR3 has 13 amino acids, counting the end cysteine and phenylalanine. The CDR3 DNA has 39 bases and is translated from base 1. From the germline V gene, CDR1 is SGHTA and CDR2 is FQGNSA. The investigation overall reported the following: A handful of TRBV segments, including TRBV5-6, TRBV5-1 and TRBV20-1, were significantly more frequent in patients than controls. When samples were clustered directly using the F measure, samples prepared in the same batch co-clustered strongly, which prompted a batch-effect correction. The multiple sclerosis patient group was slightly younger than the control group. Compared with controls, multiple sclerosis patients had significantly lower normalized Chao1 diversity, a finding suggesting substantial peripheral T-cell clonal expansion.

This clonotype showed up just a few times. No antigen is known for it. The record has no base qualities; no much larger clone is one base away. Receptor amplification or capture employed PCR. Instrument on record: Illumina HiSeq 2500. Unique molecular identifiers were incorporated into TCR beta cDNA libraries to reduce PCR and sequencing biases. Roughly 0.5 million cDNA molecules were obtained per 1 to 10 million input T cells, so each molecule approximated one T cell. The same protocol used for the earlier healthy control dataset was applied to prepare and sequence the patient libraries. Samples belonging to the same batch were prepared together, multiplexed and sequenced on a shared HiSeq lane. For the original study's pipeline: MIGEC was used to process the raw barcoded reads, and molecular identifier groups with only a single read were discarded before consensus assembly and CDR3 extraction. VDJtools was used for post-analysis of the clonotype tables, with diversity normalized by down-sampling every dataset to the smallest sample size. Repertoire overlap clustering matched CDR3 amino acid but not nucleotide sequences to correct batch-related cross-sample contamination. TCRdb's own reprocessing of the public reads used fastp at Q25 and MiXCR and kept productive beta chains. Rows merge per CDR3 protein into single entries with the most common DNA and genes. These V and J calls are TCRdb output, not the study's own analysis. Across this sample there are some 160,000 distinct CDR3 sequences, with under 40% seen only once. The ten biggest clones cover 28% of the sample.

The label giving this sample's time point can be read as: second blood draw from one MS patient after hematopoietic stem cell transplantation. TCR beta repertoires were profiled from peripheral blood of 10 to 15 young patients with multiple sclerosis to demonstrate the VDJtools post-analysis software. The multiple sclerosis patients were children and adolescents ranging in age from roughly 6 to 16 years. The clonotype was recovered from a girl aged 5 to 17 with multiple sclerosis. Donor details come from another sample of the same person, matched by shared clones. The sample here was blood, taken after autologous hematopoietic stem cell transplantation. The chain couples TRBV7-2 to TRBJ2-7, with 7 junctional bases fitting TRBD1. The base sequence is TGTGCCAGCAGCTTAGGACAGGGTTCACAGCAGTACTTC. Its coded protein is CASSLGQGSQQYF.